A single T cell receptor (beta chain) is shown here with its context. Its antigen is not known. Use of 60 Vbeta and 13 Jbeta primers characterized the PCR. Produced via immunoSEQ multiplex PCR; TCRdb's table is partial and in-frame only. The sample lists around 200,000 clones, under 85% seen once, with around 1.6% in the top ten. The data derive from a study of cytomegalovirus exposure and HLA in healthy donors. Whole-study context: In an earlier analysis, around 100 million unique TCR beta sequences were found from some 200 million T cells. Whole-study findings and limits: Of the V segments, some could not be distinguished, including TRBV6-2 and TRBV6-3, and were excluded.

There are 12 residues in the CDR3. Germline values: CDR1 SGDLS, CDR2 YYNGEE. The V end lost 2 bases, the J end lost 10 bases, and 10 bases lay between the germline ends. The chain links TRBV9 to TRBJ2-1; a possible D gene is TRBD2 (6 bases). The TCR was taken from a man aged 50 to 59 in good health and CMV-seronegative. The sequencing input was PBMCs. The CDR3 nucleotides are TGTGCCAGCAGCGTTAACAGCGGGGAGCAGTTCTTC. It yields the protein CASSVNSGEQFF.